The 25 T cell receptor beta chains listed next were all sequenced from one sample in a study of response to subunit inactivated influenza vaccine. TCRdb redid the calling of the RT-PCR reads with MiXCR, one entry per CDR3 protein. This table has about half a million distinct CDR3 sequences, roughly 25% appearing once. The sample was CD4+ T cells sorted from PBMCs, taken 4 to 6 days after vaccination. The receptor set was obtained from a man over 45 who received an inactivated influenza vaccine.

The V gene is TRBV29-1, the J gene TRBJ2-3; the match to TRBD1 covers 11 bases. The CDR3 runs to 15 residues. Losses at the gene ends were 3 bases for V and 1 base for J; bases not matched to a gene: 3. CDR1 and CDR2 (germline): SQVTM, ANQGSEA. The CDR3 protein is CSVEGTGGGTDTQYF. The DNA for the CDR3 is TGCAGCGTTGAGGGGACAGGGGGTGGCACAGATACGCAGTATTTT.

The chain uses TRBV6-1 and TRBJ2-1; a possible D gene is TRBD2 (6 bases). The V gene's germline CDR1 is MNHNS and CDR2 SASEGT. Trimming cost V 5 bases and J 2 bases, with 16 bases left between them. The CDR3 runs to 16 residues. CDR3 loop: CASSTAGLTTYNEQFF. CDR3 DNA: TGTGCCAGCAGTACCGCGGGGTTGACTACCTACAATGAGCAGTTCTTC.

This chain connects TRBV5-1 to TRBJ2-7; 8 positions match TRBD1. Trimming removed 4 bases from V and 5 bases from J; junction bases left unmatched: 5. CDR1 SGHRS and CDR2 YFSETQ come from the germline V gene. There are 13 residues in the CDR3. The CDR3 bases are TGCGCCAGCAGCGTGGGACAGGTTAACGAGCAGTACTTC. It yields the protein CASSVGQVNEQYF.

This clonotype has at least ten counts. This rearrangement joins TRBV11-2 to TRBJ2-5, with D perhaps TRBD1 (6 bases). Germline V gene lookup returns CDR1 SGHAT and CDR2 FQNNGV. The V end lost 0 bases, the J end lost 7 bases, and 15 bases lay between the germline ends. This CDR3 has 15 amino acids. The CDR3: CASSLDHYRVGTQYF. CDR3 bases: TGTGCCAGCAGCTTAGATCACTACAGGGTTGGGACCCAGTACTTC. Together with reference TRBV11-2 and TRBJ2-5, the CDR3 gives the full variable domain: EAGVAQSPRYKIIEKRQSVAFWCNPISGHATLYWYQQILGQGPKLLIQFQNNGVVDDSQLPKDRFSAERLKGVDSTLKIQPAKLEDSAVYLCASSLDHYRVGTQYFGPGTRLLVL.

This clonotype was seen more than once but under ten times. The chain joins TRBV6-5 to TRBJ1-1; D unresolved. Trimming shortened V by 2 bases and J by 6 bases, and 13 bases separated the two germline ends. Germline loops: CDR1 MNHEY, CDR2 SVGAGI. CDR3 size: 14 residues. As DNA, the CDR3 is TGTGCCAGCAGTTACGAGTCGGGGATCCCTGAAGCTTTCTTT. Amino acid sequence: CASSYESGIPEAFF.

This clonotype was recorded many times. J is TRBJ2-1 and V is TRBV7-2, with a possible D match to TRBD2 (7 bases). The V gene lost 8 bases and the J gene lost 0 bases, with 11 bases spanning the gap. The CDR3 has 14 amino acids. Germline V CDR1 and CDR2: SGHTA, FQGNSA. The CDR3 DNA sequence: TGTGCCAGCGGGGGCGGGAGCTCCTACAATGAGCAGTTCTTC. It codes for CASGGGSSYNEQFF. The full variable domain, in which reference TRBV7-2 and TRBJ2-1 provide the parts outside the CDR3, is GAGVSQSPSNKVTEKGKDVELRCDPISGHTALYWYRQSLGQGLEFLIYFQGNSAPDKSGLPSDRFSAERTGGSVSTLTIQRTQQEDSAVYLCASGGGSSYNEQFFGPGTRLTVL.

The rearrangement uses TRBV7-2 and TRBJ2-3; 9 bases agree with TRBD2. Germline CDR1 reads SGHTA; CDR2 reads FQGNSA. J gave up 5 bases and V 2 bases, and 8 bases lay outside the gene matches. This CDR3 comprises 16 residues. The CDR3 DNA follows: TGTGCCAGCAGCTTAACTTATGCGGGGGGGCGAGATACGCAGTATTTT. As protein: CASSLTYAGGRDTQYF.

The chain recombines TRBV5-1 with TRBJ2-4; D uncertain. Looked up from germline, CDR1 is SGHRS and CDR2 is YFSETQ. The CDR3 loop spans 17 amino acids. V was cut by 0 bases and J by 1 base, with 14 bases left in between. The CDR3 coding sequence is TGCGCCAGCAGCTTGGTTTTTCGGAGTTCGGCCAAAAACATTCAGTACTTC. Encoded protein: CASSLVFRSSAKNIQYF.

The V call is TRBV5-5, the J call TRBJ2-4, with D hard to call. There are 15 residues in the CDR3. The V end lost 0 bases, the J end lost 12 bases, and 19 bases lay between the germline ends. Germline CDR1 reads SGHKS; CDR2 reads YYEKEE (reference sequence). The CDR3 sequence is CASSLVEMSAADQYF. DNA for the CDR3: TGTGCCAGCAGCTTGGTTGAGATGAGTGCGGCGGATCAGTACTTC.

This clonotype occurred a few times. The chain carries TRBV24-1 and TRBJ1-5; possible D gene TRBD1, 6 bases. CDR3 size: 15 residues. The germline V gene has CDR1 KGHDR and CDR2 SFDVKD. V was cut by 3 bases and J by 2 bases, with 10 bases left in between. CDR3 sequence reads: CATSDPHRGNQPQHF. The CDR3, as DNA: TGTGCCACCAGTGATCCCCACAGGGGCAATCAGCCCCAGCATTTT.

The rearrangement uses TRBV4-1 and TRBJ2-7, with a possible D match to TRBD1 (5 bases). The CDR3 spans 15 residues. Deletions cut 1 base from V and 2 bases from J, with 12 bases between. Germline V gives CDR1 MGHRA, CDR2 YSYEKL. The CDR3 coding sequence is TGCGCCAGCAGCCAAGCTCCAGGGTCAACCTACGAGCAGTACTTC. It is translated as CASSQAPGSTYEQYF.

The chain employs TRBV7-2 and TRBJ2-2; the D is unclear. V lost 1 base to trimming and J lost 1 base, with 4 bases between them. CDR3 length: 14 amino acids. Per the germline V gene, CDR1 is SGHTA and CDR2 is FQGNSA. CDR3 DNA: TGTGCCAGCAGCTTAGATTGGAACACCGGGGAGCTGTTTTTT. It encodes CASSLDWNTGELFF. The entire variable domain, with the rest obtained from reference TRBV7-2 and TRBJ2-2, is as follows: GAGVSQSPSNKVTEKGKDVELRCDPISGHTALYWYRQSLGQGLEFLIYFQGNSAPDKSGLPSDRFSAERTGGSVSTLTIQRTQQEDSAVYLCASSLDWNTGELFFGEGSRLTVL.

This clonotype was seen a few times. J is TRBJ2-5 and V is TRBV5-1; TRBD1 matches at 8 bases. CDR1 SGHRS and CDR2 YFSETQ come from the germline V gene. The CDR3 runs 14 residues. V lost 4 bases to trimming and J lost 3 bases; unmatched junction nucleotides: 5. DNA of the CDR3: TGCGCCAGCAGCCATGGGACAGGAGAAGAGACCCAGTACTTC. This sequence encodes CASSHGTGEETQYF.

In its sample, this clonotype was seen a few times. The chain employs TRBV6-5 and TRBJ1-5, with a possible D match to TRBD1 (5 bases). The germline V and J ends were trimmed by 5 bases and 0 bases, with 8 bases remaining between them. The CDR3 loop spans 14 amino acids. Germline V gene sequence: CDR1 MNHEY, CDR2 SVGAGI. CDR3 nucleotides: TGTGCCAGCAGTAACACAGGTAGCAATCAGCCCCAGCATTTT. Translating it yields CASSNTGSNQPQHF.

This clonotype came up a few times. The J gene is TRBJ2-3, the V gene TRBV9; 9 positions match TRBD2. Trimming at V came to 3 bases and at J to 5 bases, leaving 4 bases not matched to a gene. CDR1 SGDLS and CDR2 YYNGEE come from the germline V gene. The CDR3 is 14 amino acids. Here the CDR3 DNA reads TGTGCCAGCAGCGGACTAGCGGTTTTAGATACGCAGTATTTT. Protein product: CASSGLAVLDTQYF. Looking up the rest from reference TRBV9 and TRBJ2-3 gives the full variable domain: DSGVTQTPKHLITATGQRVTLRCSPRSGDLSVYWYQQSLDQGLQFLIQYYNGEERAKGNILERFSAQQFPDLHSELNLSSLELGDSALYFCASSGLAVLDTQYFGPGTRLTVL.

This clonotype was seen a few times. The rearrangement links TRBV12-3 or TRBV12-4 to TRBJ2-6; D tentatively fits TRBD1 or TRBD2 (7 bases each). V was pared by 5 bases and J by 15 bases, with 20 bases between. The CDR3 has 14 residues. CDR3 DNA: TGTGCCAGCAGTCCAAGAAGACAGGGAGGGGCCCTGACTTTC. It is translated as CASSPRRQGGALTF.

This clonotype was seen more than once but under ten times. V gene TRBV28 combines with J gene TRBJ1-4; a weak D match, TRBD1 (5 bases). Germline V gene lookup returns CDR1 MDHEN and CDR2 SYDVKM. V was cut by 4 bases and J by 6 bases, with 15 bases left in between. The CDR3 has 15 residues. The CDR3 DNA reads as TGTGCCAGCAGTTCGAACCGGGACGGAGATGAAAAACTGTTTTTT. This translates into CASSSNRDGDEKLFF.

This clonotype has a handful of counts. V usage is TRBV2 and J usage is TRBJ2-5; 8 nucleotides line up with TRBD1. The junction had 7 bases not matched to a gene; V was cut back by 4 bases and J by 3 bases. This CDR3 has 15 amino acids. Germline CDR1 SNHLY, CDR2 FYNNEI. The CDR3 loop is CASSATGGSKETQYF. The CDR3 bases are TGTGCCAGCAGTGCTACAGGGGGATCAAAAGAGACCCAGTACTTC.

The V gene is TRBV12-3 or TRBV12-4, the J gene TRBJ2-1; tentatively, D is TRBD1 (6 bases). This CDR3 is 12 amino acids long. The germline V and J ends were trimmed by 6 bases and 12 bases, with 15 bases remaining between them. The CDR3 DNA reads TGTGCCAGCAGGCCGGACAGTATGGGGCAGTTCTTC. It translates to CASRPDSMGQFF.

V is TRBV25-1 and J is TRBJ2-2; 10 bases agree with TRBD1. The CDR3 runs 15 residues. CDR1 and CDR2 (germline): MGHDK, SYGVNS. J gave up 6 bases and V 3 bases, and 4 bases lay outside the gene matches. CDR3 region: CASSETGGLAGELFF. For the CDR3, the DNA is TGTGCCAGCAGTGAGACAGGGGGCCTAGCCGGGGAGCTGTTTTTT.

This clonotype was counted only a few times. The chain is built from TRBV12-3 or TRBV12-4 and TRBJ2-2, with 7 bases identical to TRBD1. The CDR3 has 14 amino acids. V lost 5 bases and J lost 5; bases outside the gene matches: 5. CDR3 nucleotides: TGTGCCAGCAGTACGAACAGGGGAACCGGGGAGCTGTTTTTT. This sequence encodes CASSTNRGTGELFF.

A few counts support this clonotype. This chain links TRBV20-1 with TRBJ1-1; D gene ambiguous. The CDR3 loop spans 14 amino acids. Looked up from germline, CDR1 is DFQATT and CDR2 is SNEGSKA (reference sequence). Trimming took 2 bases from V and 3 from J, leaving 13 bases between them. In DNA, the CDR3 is TGCAGTGCTAGACAAGCCGACGCGTACACTGAAGCTTTCTTT. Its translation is CSARQADAYTEAFF.

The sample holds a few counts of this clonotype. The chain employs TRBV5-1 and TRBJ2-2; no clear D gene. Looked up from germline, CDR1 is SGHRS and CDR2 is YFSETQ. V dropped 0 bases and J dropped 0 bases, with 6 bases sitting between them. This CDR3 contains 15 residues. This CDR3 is CASSLEGANTGELFF. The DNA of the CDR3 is TGCGCCAGCAGCTTGGAAGGAGCGAACACCGGGGAGCTGTTTTTT.

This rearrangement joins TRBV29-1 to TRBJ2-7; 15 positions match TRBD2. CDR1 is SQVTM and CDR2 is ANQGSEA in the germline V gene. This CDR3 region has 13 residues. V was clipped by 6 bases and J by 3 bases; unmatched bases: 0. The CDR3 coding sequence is TGCAGCGTGGGACTAGCGGGGGGCTACGAGCAGTACTTC. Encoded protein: CSVGLAGGYEQYF.

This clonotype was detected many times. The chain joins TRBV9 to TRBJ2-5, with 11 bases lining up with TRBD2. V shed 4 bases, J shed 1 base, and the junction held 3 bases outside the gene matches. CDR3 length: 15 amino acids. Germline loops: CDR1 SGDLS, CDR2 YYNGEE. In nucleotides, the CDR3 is TGTGCCAGCAGCTTCGGGACTAGCGGCCAAGAGACCCAGTACTTC. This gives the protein CASSFGTSGQETQYF.